This T cell receptor beta chain was recorded in a study of shared clonotypes between healthy human individuals (dated by TCRdb to 2018 to 2021). For context, the study as a whole: The cohort included a few men and a couple of women between 18 and 49 years of age. Per donor, three plates each were used for CD4 naive and CD4 memory, two for CD8 naive, and one for CD8 memory. Each donor's leukapheresis produced roughly between roughly 0.85 and 9.5 billion PBMCs. To estimate repertoire size and how much clonotype sharing occurs between individuals, the study deeply sequenced the blood TCR repertoires of roughly 5 healthy adults. To increase sequencing depth and limit assay-specific biases, TCR repertoire library preparation and sequencing were carried out by different laboratories using diverse techniques.

From the cysteine through the phenylalanine, the CDR3 covers 15 amino acids. Kept here is only the CDR3 DNA, which spans 45 bases and is read in frame from base 1. V has 0 bases trimmed and J has 0 bases trimmed; junction bases matching no gene number 0. CDR1 SGHRS and CDR2 YFSETQ are derived from the germline V gene. A few counts support this clone. Its antigen target is currently unknown. Qualities for individual bases were not recorded, and no much larger clone is one base off. In the same sample, other DNA sequences code for this CDR3. The donors were healthy, HIV-negative adults who had no recently reported acute infections or vaccinations. All donors were Caucasian adults living in Nashville, Tennessee, USA. CD4+ T cells were enriched through magnetic negative selection, after which naive cells were positively selected on CD45RA and the remaining negative fraction served as the memory subset. Blood was collected by leukapheresis, and PBMCs were isolated by Ficoll-Histopaque density gradient centrifugation and then cryopreserved in liquid nitrogen vapor phase. Analytical flow cytometry was used to check the purity and quantity of every magnetically sorted T cell population. From each sorted fraction, genomic DNA was isolated and quantified by UV absorbance on a Nanodrop 2000c.

General findings and caveats noted by the study authors: Clonotypes shared by all four sorted-subset donors showed higher generation probabilities than non-shared clonotypes. Sampling was restricted to blood, and TCR repertoires in tissue are likely to differ from TCR repertoires in blood. Across a few donors, roughly 5.1% of naive CD4, over 3% of naive CD8, 2.3% of memory CD4, and approximately 0.42% of memory CD8 clonotypes were shared. Naive subsets generally had larger estimated clonotype richness than memory subsets. Pairwise subsampling indicated that sequencing depth was expected to affect the degree of clonotype sharing among donors. The small number of donors limited the genetic and exposure-history diversity represented. Even with the large sequencing depth, rarefaction of the sorted-subset datasets indicated that sequencing was incomplete.

TCR CDR3 regions were amplified from genomic DNA by multiplex PCR using the deep immunoSEQ assay. For each cell subset, the extracted genomic DNA was distributed evenly across all wells of several immunoSEQ 96-well plates, and each plate served as one replicate. For sorted subsets, each replicate PCR was loaded with 200 ng genomic DNA, equivalent to 30,000 to 35,000 T cell genomes. Purified libraries were measured with a Qubit 3.0 fluorometer, size-checked on a Bioanalyzer 2100, and measured again with the KAPA Library Quantification kit. A separate single-read 150-cycle Illumina NextSeq 550 flow cell was used to sequence each immunoSEQ 96-well plate. Turning to the authors' computational methods: Because the immunoSEQ output held only junctional sequences and lacked quality scores, the filtering could not match the filtering applied to full-length reads. Sequences were annotated with PyIR, a Python wrapper for IgBLAST v1.9, using IMGT germline references to assign V/J genes and CDR3. Reads were removed for weak V/J assignments (E-value above 1e-6), missing CDR3, stop codons, out-of-frame junctions, or ambiguous translated residues. V3J clonotypes were defined by identical inferred V gene, J gene, and CDR3 amino acid sequence. To compute the percentage overlap between repertoires, the number of shared unique clonotypes was divided by the size of the smaller repertoire. RTK rarefaction, the Chao1 estimator, and Recon v2.1 estimates of unobserved clonotypes were used to assess repertoire richness. OLGA was used to compute generation probabilities for all TCRbeta clonotypes that the gDNA method yielded from several donors. Not all clones reach the TCRdb copy of this immuneACCESS table, which keeps in-frame sequences only. Checked studies attribute under half of the gap to unresolved V genes and leave the rest unexplained. D and trimming were read from the DNA, whereas the V and J calls and clone size are those reported in that table. The sample records some 630,000 clones, 60% to 80% of which are singletons. The top ten hold about 2% of the sample.

The sequence was collected from a woman aged 25-40 years in good health. The material sequenced was memory CD4+ T cells sorted from blood. This specimen's cell subset or site label, interpreted: CD45RA-negative fraction. Recombination joined TRBV5-1 with TRBJ2-1, with TRBD2 matching 7 junction bases. The CDR3 protein sequence reads: CASSLGGGSYNEQFF. The DNA reads TGCGCCAGCAGCTTGGGCGGGGGCTCCTACAATGAGCAGTTCTTC.